This T cell receptor beta chain was retrieved from a study of T cells in Graves' hyperthyroidism and ophthalmopathy. TCR beta CDR3 regions were amplified from RNA transcripts. An initial round of RT-PCR targeting the TCR CDR3 relied on the HTBI primer set. A single record per CDR3 protein comes from TCRdb applying MiXCR to the multiplex PCR reads. This table holds under 400,000 distinct CDR3 sequences, roughly 21% found once. The CDR3 spans 13 residues. CDR1 MDHEN and CDR2 SYDVKM come from the germline V gene. Trimming removed 3 bases from V and 7 bases from J, with 7 bases in between. V gene TRBV28 combines with J gene TRBJ1-6; D gene unclear. The sequencing input was blood. The TCR originated in a woman aged 50 to 60 with Graves' hyperthyroidism. The CDR3 DNA sequence: TGTGCCAGCAGTTTCATGGGAAATTCACCCCTCCACTTT. Amino acid sequence: CASSFMGNSPLHF. Using reference TRBV28 and TRBJ1-6 for the parts outside the CDR3, the full variable domain is DVKVTQSSRYLVKRTGEKVFLECVQDMDHENMFWYRQDPGLGLRLIYFSYDVKMKEKGDIPEGYSVSREKKERFSLILESASTNQTSMYLCASSFMGNSPLHFGNGTRLTVT.